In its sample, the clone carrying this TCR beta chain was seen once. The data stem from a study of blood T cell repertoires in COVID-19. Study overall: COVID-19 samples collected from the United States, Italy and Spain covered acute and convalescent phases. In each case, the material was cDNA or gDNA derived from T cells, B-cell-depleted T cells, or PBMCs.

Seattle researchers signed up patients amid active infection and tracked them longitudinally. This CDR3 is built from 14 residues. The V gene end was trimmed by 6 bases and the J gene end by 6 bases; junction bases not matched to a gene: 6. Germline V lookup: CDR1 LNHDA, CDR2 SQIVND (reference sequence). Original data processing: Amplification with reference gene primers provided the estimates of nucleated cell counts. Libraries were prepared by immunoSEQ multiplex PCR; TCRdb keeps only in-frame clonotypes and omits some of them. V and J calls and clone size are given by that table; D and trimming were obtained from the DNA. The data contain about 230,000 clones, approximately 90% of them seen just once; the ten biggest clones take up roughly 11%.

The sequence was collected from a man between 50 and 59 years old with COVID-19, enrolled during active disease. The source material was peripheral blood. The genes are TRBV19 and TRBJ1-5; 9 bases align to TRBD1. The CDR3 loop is CASSDRGLVQPQHF. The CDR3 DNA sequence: TGTGCCAGTAGCGACAGGGGGTTGGTTCAGCCCCAGCATTTT.